This T cell receptor (beta chain) was sequenced during a study of vaccination and CD4 T cells after COVID-19. Study-wide points: Convalescent patients had a median 86.3% of reactive clones appearing only post-vaccination.

This clonotype appeared a few times. What it binds is unknown. The treatment here: roughly 10-day PBMC culture with coronavirus spike peptide pools or control peptides (ViraFEST assay). First, ViraFEST expanded antigen-specific T cells with peptide pools, and next it sequenced the TCRs. Scientists ran DNA taken from cultured CD4+ T cells through the Oncomine TCR Beta short-read assay for sequencing. TCRdb analysed the PCR reads with MiXCR anew, one entry per CDR3 protein. The table lists roughly 15,000 distinct CDR3 sequences, roughly 46% of them singletons. Trimming took 4 bases from V and 0 from J; bases not matched to a gene: 6. The CDR3 covers 17 residues. CDR1 and CDR2 from the germline V gene are LGHNA and YSLEER.

Material for sequencing was CD4+ T cells from blood, cultured in vitro. V usage is TRBV4-3 and J usage is TRBJ2-1, with 10 nucleotides matching TRBD2. This TCR derives from a human donor who had recovered from COVID-19. CDR3 sequence (DNA): TGCGCCAGCAGCCTCGGACTAGCGGTAAGCTCCTACAATGAGCAGTTCTTC. Residues: CASSLGLAVSSYNEQFF.